This entry concerns a single T cell receptor beta chain. Its specificity is not known. Regarding the study as a whole: Whole repertoires were not studied in the larger cohort, only one V-J beta rearrangement.

TCRdb itself ran the 5' RACE reads through MiXCR, one entry per CDR3 protein. The sample lists 7,300 or so distinct CDR3 sequences; 35% to 45% were seen once. The germline CDR1 and CDR2 sequences are ENHRY and SYGVKD. V was pared by 6 bases and J by 5 bases, with 8 bases between. CDR3 size: 12 residues. The chain couples TRBV10-3 to TRBJ2-1; D not certain. The material sequenced was memory CD4+ T cells sorted from blood. Subset here: memory CD4+ T cells, CD4+CD45RO+CD25-. This TCR came from a female donor with breast cancer. The CDR3 loop reads CAIRSPDNEQFF. The CDR3, as DNA: TGTGCCATCAGATCCCCGGACAATGAGCAGTTCTTC.